The 2 T cell receptor beta chains given below trace back to one sample, sequenced in a study of OX40 agonist ivuxolimab in advanced cancers. Assay used: immunoSEQ multiplex PCR; TCRdb lists only in-frame clones, some missing. The sample has fewer than 100,000 clones, about 89% seen once. The sequencing here drew on CD4+ or CD8+ T cells sorted from blood, taken in a trial of the OX40 agonist ivuxolimab. The receptors come from an adult with an advanced solid tumor such as melanoma, head and neck, liver or kidney cancer.

The chain is built from TRBV5-4 and TRBJ2-7; the D gene is possibly TRBD2 (6 bases). This CDR3 has 17 residues. Germline CDR1 and CDR2: SGHNT and YYREEE (reference sequence). Trimming left V 0 bases short and J 0 bases short, with 16 bases between. In nucleotides, the CDR3 is TGTGCCAGCAGCTTGGGGGGGATTGGGAGGACCTCCTACGAGCAGTACTTC. As protein: CASSLGGIGRTSYEQYF. The full variable domain, with the rest looked up from reference TRBV5-4 and TRBJ2-7, is ETGVTQSPTHLIKTRGQQVTLRCSSQSGHNTVSWYQQALGQGPQFIFQYYREEENGRGNFPPRFSGLQFPNYSSELNVNALELDDSALYLCASSLGGIGRTSYEQYFGPGTRLTVT.

The chain uses TRBV15 and TRBJ2-6; no clear D gene. CDR1 LNHNV and CDR2 YYDKDF come from the germline V gene (reference sequence). V was pared by 0 bases and J by 0 bases, with 18 bases between. This CDR3 is 20 amino acids long. The CDR3 loop is CATSRDLAHVLRSGANVLTF. The CDR3 region has the DNA TGTGCCACCAGCAGAGATCTCGCGCATGTCTTACGCTCTGGGGCCAACGTCCTGACTTTC.